These T cell receptor beta chains were read from a single sample in a study of preoperative IRX-2 immunotherapy in early breast cancer. The table came from immunoSEQ multiplex PCR; TCRdb's copy has only in-frame clones and leaves some out. The table includes approximately 28,000 clones, approximately 81% detected once. The sample was lymph node tissue, taken after IRX-2 immunotherapy. The receptor set was obtained from a human donor with breast cancer. CDR3s include the opening cysteine and the closing phenylalanine or tryptophan. A D gene is named only where the DNA matches it firmly. The size of a clone is reported for some rows only, either as once, few or many, or as a class for expanded clones.

v_gene	abundance	j_gene	d_gene	CDR3nt	CDR3aa
TRBV11-3	-	TRBJ2-7	TRBD1	TGTGCCAGCAGCCCACGGACAGGGCACTTATCCTACGAGCAGTACTTC	CASSPRTGHLSYEQYF
TRBV6-8	-	TRBJ2-5	TRBD2	TGTGCCAGCAGTGGGTTGACTAGCGGGAGGGCCGGAGAGACCCAGTACTTC	CASSGLTSGRAGETQYF
TRBV11-3	-	TRBJ2-7	-	TGTGCCAGCAGCTTAAGGCAGAGAACCTACGAGCAGTACTTC	CASSLRQRTYEQYF
TRBV19	-	TRBJ2-3	TRBD2	TGTGCCAGTAGTATAGACCATCCTGGGACTAGCGGGAGTACAGATACGCAGTATTTT	CASSIDHPGTSGSTDTQYF
TRBV7-5	-	TRBJ2-2	-	TGTGCCAGCAGCACTAGCGGGGGGAACACCGGGGAGCTGTTTTTT	CASSTSGGNTGELFF
TRBV6-8	-	TRBJ1-2	-	TGTGCCAGCAGTTACTCGATCGAGCATGGCTACACCTTC	CASSYSIEHGYTF
TRBV28	few	TRBJ2-7	TRBD2	TGTGCCAGCAGTTCACTAGCGGGAGGATACGAGCAGTACTTC	CASSSLAGGYEQYF
TRBV28	-	TRBJ1-4	-	TGTGCCAGCAGTTTATTCGGCAGTAATGAAAAACTGTTTTTT	CASSLFGSNEKLFF
TRBV28	-	TRBJ2-2	-	TGTGCCAGCAGTTTATTCCTCCCGGGCACCGGGGAGCTGTTTTTT	CASSLFLPGTGELFF
TRBV6-8	-	TRBJ1-5	TRBD1	TGTGCCAGCAGCCGCAGGGGGGGGAGCAATCAGCCCCAGCATTTT	CASSRRGGSNQPQHF
TRBV14	-	TRBJ1-3	-	TGTGCCAGCAGCCAAGACGGCCAGAGCTCTGGAAACACCATATATTTT	CASSQDGQSSGNTIYF
TRBV11-3	-	TRBJ1-5	TRBD1	TGTGCCAGCAGCTGGACAGGGGCATCTCAGCCCCAGCATTTT	CASSWTGASQPQHF
TRBV4-1	-	TRBJ2-7	-	TGCGCCAGCAGCCAAGTGATCGAGCAGGGCTACGAGCAGTACTTC	CASSQVIEQGYEQYF
TRBV29-1	once	TRBJ1-4	-	TGCAGCGCCCAGGGTACAACTAATGAAAAACTGTTTTTT	CSAQGTTNEKLFF
TRBV6-8	-	TRBJ2-3	TRBD1	TGTGCCAGCAGTGACAGACAGGGGGGCACAGATACGCAGTATTTT	CASSDRQGGTDTQYF
TRBV6-8	-	TRBJ2-3	-	TGTGCCAGCAGTCCCTACATAGATACGCAGTATTTT	CASSPYIDTQYF
TRBV5-1	once	TRBJ2-7	TRBD1	TGCGCCAGCAGCCTGGGGACAGGGGGATCTAGTTCCCACGAGCAGTACTTC	CASSLGTGGSSSHEQYF
TRBV18	once	TRBJ2-5	-	TGTGCCAGCTCACCGCAGTCCAGGGAAGAGACCCAGTACTTC	CASSPQSREETQYF
TRBV11-3	-	TRBJ2-7	-	TGTACCAGCAGCTTAATCGGCAGTTCCTACGAGCAGTACTTC	CTSSLIGSSYEQYF
TRBV29-1	-	TRBJ1-4	-	TGCAGCGTCCGGGACACCGAGACTTTTGAAAAACTGTTTTTT	CSVRDTETFEKLFF
TRBV11-3	-	TRBJ1-2	-	TGTGCCAGCAGCTTGGGGCCACAAAACTATGGCTACACCTTC	CASSLGPQNYGYTF
TRBV6-8	once	TRBJ1-2	-	TGTGCCATCAGGACAGTGAGCTATGGCTACACCTTC	CAIRTVSYGYTF
TRBV5-1	-	TRBJ2-3	TRBD2	TGCGCCAGCAGCCCAACCTCGGGGGGGACAGATACGCAGTATTTT	CASSPTSGGTDTQYF
TRBV6-8	-	TRBJ2-7	-	TGTGCCAGCAGGAAATCCAGGGTGCCCTACGAGCAGTACTTC	CASRKSRVPYEQYF
TRBV5-1	-	TRBJ1-4	-	TGCGCCAGCTCTACGGGACACCGAAATGAAAAACTGTTTTTT	CASSTGHRNEKLFF
TRBV6-8	-	TRBJ1-2	-	TGTGCCAGCAGTTTATTGGGTAACTATGGCTACACCTTC	CASSLLGNYGYTF
TRBV11-3	few	TRBJ1-3	-	TGTGCCAGCTTGTCCCGGGACACTGGAAACACCATATATTTT	CASLSRDTGNTIYF
TRBV11-3	-	TRBJ2-1	TRBD2	TGTGCCAGCAGCCCAGGGCTAGCGGTATACAATGAGCAGTTCTTC	CASSPGLAVYNEQFF
TRBV11-3	-	TRBJ1-2	TRBD1	TGTGCCAGCAGCCTGAAGGACAGGTTCCTCAGAGCTAACTATGGCTACACCTTC	CASSLKDRFLRANYGYTF
TRBV6-8	-	TRBJ1-2	-	TGTGCCAGCAGTTTCGACAATAACTATGGCTACACCTTC	CASSFDNNYGYTF
TRBV11-3	-	TRBJ1-4	TRBD1	TGTGCCAGCAGCCAAATTGCACAGGGGACGGGTGAAAAACTGTTTTTT	CASSQIAQGTGEKLFF
TRBV6-8	-	TRBJ2-5	-	TGTGCCAGCAGTTCCCTAGCACAGCAAGAGACCCAGTACTTC	CASSSLAQQETQYF
TRBV1	-	TRBJ1-2	-	TGCGCCAGCAGCCAAGACACAACGTCCTATGGCTACACCTTC	CASSQDTTSYGYTF
TRBV28	-	TRBJ2-3	TRBD2	TGTGCCAGCAGTTTTTGGCAGGGGACTAGCGGGGGCACAGATACGCAGTATTTT	CASSFWQGTSGGTDTQYF
TRBV6-8	-	TRBJ1-1	-	TGTGCCAGCAGCCCCTGGGGGATTTACACTGAAGCTTTCTTT	CASSPWGIYTEAFF
TRBV9	-	TRBJ1-5	-	TGTGCCAGCAGTGTCCTCGGGGGCAATCAGCCCCAGCATTTT	CASSVLGGNQPQHF
TRBV11-3	once	TRBJ1-1	-	TGTGCCAGCAGCCCCCAGATCGCGAACACTGAAGCTTTCTTT	CASSPQIANTEAFF
TRBV7-4	-	TRBJ2-7	TRBD1	TGTGCCAGCAGCCCGGGACAGGGAGCTTGGGAGCAGTACTTC	CASSPGQGAWEQYF
TRBV5-1	-	TRBJ2-1	TRBD2	TGCGCCAGCAGCTTGGGGTCACTAGCGGGAGAGGTTGAGCAGTTCTTC	CASSLGSLAGEVEQFF
TRBV14	-	TRBJ2-1	-	TGTGCCAGCAGCCGGGACAATGAGCAGTTCTTC	CASSRDNEQFF
TRBV7-6	-	TRBJ2-2	TRBD2	TGTGCCAGCAGCTTAGGACTAGCGGGAGGAGGGAACACCGGGGAGCTGTTTTTT	CASSLGLAGGGNTGELFF
TRBV15	-	TRBJ2-2	TRBD1	TGTGCCACCAGCAGAGACAGGGGGTACGGCGGGGAGCTGTTTTTT	CATSRDRGYGGELFF
TRBV25-1	once	TRBJ2-5	-	TGTGCCAGCAGTGAAGGGGTTCCAGAGACCCAGTACTTC	CASSEGVPETQYF
TRBV15	once	TRBJ2-5	TRBD2	TGTGCCACCAGCACCGGAGGGCCTAGCGGACAGACCCAGTACTTC	CATSTGGPSGQTQYF
TRBV7-5	-	TRBJ1-1	-	TGTGCCAGCAGCTTAGCTGCCATGAACACTGAAGCTTTCTTT	CASSLAAMNTEAFF
TRBV28	-	TRBJ1-1	TRBD1	TGTGCCAGCAGTTTATTTGGGACAGGGGCGGTTAGTGAAGCTTTCTTT	CASSLFGTGAVSEAFF
TRBV28	-	TRBJ2-7	TRBD2	TGTGCCAGCAGTTGGGGACTAGCGGGAAGATACGAGCAGTACTTC	CASSWGLAGRYEQYF
TRBV19	-	TRBJ2-2	TRBD1	TGTGCCAGTAGTATAGGGACAGGGGTCGGGGAGCTGTTTTTT	CASSIGTGVGELFF
TRBV28	few	TRBJ1-5	-	TGTGCCAGCACTCGGGCAGCAACTGGGGGCAATCAGCCCCAGCATTTT	CASTRAATGGNQPQHF
TRBV11-3	-	TRBJ1-5	-	TGTGCCAGCAGCTCCCAGGCAGGCGCCAATCAGCCCCAGCATTTT	CASSSQAGANQPQHF
TRBV6-8	-	TRBJ1-2	-	TGTGCCAGCAGCTCTCCCGGGCGCGAGAATGGCTACACCTTC	CASSSPGRENGYTF
TRBV7-6	-	TRBJ2-5	TRBD1	TGTGCCAGCAGCTCCGGGACAGGGAAAGAGACCCAGTACTTC	CASSSGTGKETQYF
TRBV7-6	once	TRBJ2-7	TRBD2	TGTGCCAGCAGCCCGGCGCGAGGCGTAGCGGGAGGTGTAGAGCAGTACTTC	CASSPARGVAGGVEQYF